The clone carrying this T cell receptor (beta chain) occurred a few times. Its matching antigen is unknown. Trimming removed 0 bases at V and 3 bases at J, with 13 bases between. This CDR3 is 15 amino acids long. From germline, CDR1 is SGDLS and CDR2 YYNGEE. The data belong to a study of T-cell reconstitution after alpha-beta-depleted transplantation in children. Notes on the study in general: Diversity of TCRbeta at day 60 was high in some patients, arising from surviving recipient T cells and thymic progenitors. The main origin of T-cell counts and diversity one year after transplant was newly produced T cells. At around two months after transplant, the alpha-beta T cells were reportedly derived from several hundred expanded clones that came from non-depleted graft cells.

Construction of the TCRbeta library involved unique molecular identifiers. TCRdb processed the PCR reads anew with MiXCR; each CDR3 protein has one entry. This table holds approximately 800,000 distinct CDR3 sequences, around 15% found once. Sequenced here: PBMCs, mostly from graft donor cells, sampled 360 days after TCRalphabeta/CD19-depleted stem cell transplant. The clonotype originates from a male patient younger than 18 who had a stem cell transplant for acute lymphoblastic leukemia, so the T cells may come from the graft donor. The chain links TRBV9 to TRBJ2-7; D is perhaps TRBD2 (5 bases). CDR3 in DNA: TGTGCCAGCAGCGTAGAAACGGGAAAAAGCTACGAGCAGTACTTC. It codes for CASSVETGKSYEQYF.